This T cell receptor beta chain was identified during a study of tumor and adjacent non-tumor tissue in lung cancer. About the study: Each sample yielded approximately 4.2 million productive TCRbeta reads on average.

This clonotype was counted a few times. Antigen specificity is unknown. V was cut by 9 bases and J by 7 bases, with 21 bases left in between. This CDR3 region has 15 residues. The germline V gene has CDR1 SGHNT and CDR2 YENEEA. No cell sorting was done before RNA was extracted from the tissue. More than 3 cm separated this lung sample from the edge of the tumor. General study findings and limits: Tumor TCR diversity, when higher, was linked to shorter survival. Tumor repertoires had a smaller top 100 clone share than normal lung.

A modified ARM-PCR protocol with three rounds of nested PCR amplified TCRbeta. TCRdb reprocessed the multiplex PCR reads via MiXCR and lists one record per CDR3 protein. This table holds about 76,000 distinct CDR3 sequences, roughly 80% found once. Sequencing was carried out using distant non-tumor lung tissue. The receptor was isolated from a man aged 60 to 75 with non-small cell lung cancer. The chain recombines TRBV11-3 with TRBJ1-4, with D possibly matching TRBD1 (5 bases). The CDR3 DNA sequence: TGTGCCAGAGTATCTAAAGGGCAGGGACGTGAAAAACTGTTTTTT. Protein: CARVSKGQGREKLFF.